This TCR beta chain comes out of a study of regulatory T cells. Study outcomes and limitations: In CD3G-deficient patients, conventional CD4+ T cells were enriched for hydrophobic CDR3 residues at positions 6 and 7.

The PCR used 52 TRBV and 13 TRBJ primers. Only in-frame clones appear in the TCRdb table, and some are missing; sequencing was by immunoSEQ multiplex PCR. The sample lists approximately 18,000 clones, 84% occurring once. CD4+ cells were sorted into CD25-high CD127-low regulatory cells and CD25-low CD127-high conventional cells. Points on this clone: Its cognate antigen is unknown.

The CDR3 contains 15 residues. Germline V gene data show CDR1 as MDHEN and CDR2 as SYDVKM. V dropped 6 bases and J dropped 4 bases, with 18 bases sitting between them. The TCR was taken from a person aged 30 to 40 with CD3G deficiency. The source material was conventional CD4+ T cells sorted from blood. V and J are TRBV28 and TRBJ1-2; TRBD1 might be the D (6 bases). CDR3 DNA: TGTGCCAGCAGACCCGCCGGCCAGGGGACCTATGGCTACACCTTC. It encodes CASRPAGQGTYGYTF.